The sequence of this TCR beta chain was determined in a study of CXCR4 blockade with PD-1 therapy in pancreatic cancer (dated by TCRdb to about 2019). Describing the broader study: The study combined multiplex immunohistochemistry and TCRbeta immunosequencing of resected pancreatic ductal adenocarcinoma with ex vivo slice culture testing PD-1 and CXCR4 blockade. To look at intratumoral heterogeneity, the researchers TCR-sequenced two geographically distinct regions from each of 5 or 6 tumors.

V gives up 6 bases and J gives up 0 bases, and the segment between their germline ends measures 12 bases. In the germline V gene, CDR1 corresponds to SNHLY and CDR2 to FYNNEI. Taken from cysteine to phenylalanine, the CDR3 has 15 residues. Only the CDR3 DNA is retained, 45 bases long and in frame from the first base. TCRbeta CDR3 regions were immunosequenced from extracted DNA using the immunoSEQ Assay at Adaptive Biotechnologies. Under the source paper's analysis protocol: To quantify the absolute abundance of each unique TCRbeta CDR3, sequences were collapsed and filtered. Clonality, calculated using only productive in-frame rearrangements, was defined as 1 minus Pielou's evenness. Regional overlap tracked the top 100 nucleotide rearrangements across paired samples, with Morisita index comparing paired versus unrelated samples. The immunoSEQ Rearrangement Details tool was used to assess convergence of nucleotide rearrangements onto identical amino acid sequences. TCRdb holds this immuneACCESS table with in-frame rearrangements only. Some clones are missing; in checked studies, unresolved V genes explain under half, and the rest has no known cause. V, J and clone size are taken as reported in that table, and D and trimming were inferred from the DNA itself. This sample is represented by 600 to 850 clones; about 30% of them were singletons. The ten biggest clones cover about 14% of the sample.

This clone was seen a few times. The specificity of this receptor is unknown. Per-base quality was not reported, and no clone a single base away is much larger than it. On the study overall, not on this receptor specifically: Tumors had clonal expansion, with a mean productive clonality of approximately 0.14 compared with 0.045 to 0.05 in healthy blood, yet clonality showed no correlation with survival. Amino acid clone frequency correlated strongly with the number of distinct nucleotide rearrangements encoding it, suggesting convergent selection by common tumor antigens. Because only TCRbeta chains were sequenced, true antigen-specificity overlap among the convergent dominant clones remained unconfirmed, awaiting paired alpha-beta single-cell sequencing.

None of the patients whose archived tumor blocks were used had received neoadjuvant therapy prior to resection. In the preserved-tissue arm of the study, roughly 33 surgical resection samples from 20 to 25 previously untreated pancreatic ductal adenocarcinoma patients were used. For the resection arm, DNA was extracted from ten 5-micron curls of FFPE tumor adjacent to the multiplex immunohistochemistry slide. The chain uses TRBV2 and TRBJ1-5, with TRBD1 perhaps the D gene, on 5 matching bases. The TCR was taken from a human donor with pancreatic ductal adenocarcinoma. Source material: tumor tissue. In nucleotides, the sequence is TGTGCCAGCAGCCCCGGGGGGAATAGCAATCAGCCCCAGCATTTT. The resulting protein is CASSPGGNSNQPQHF.